The 10 T cell receptor beta chains listed next were all sequenced from one sample in a study of blood T cell repertoires in COVID-19. Sequenced by immunoSEQ multiplex PCR; TCRdb stores in-frame clones only, minus some. The table shows around 250,000 clones, with roughly 86% occurring only once. The specimen sequenced was PBMCs or T cells enriched from blood (not recorded which). All receptors come from a woman aged 50 to 60 who had recovered from COVID-19.

This clone was detected only once. The chain links TRBV30 to TRBJ2-1, with 10 bases aligning to TRBD2. V shed 0 bases and J 5 bases; nucleotides not matched to a gene: 4. Germline CDR1 reads GTSNPN; CDR2 reads SVGIG (reference sequence). The CDR3 contains 15 residues. The CDR3 loop reads CAWSVGLADNNEQFF. The CDR3, as DNA: TGTGCCTGGAGTGTCGGACTAGCGGACAACAATGAGCAGTTCTTC.

The rearrangement joins TRBV5-4 to TRBJ1-2, with D maybe TRBD1 (6 bases). This CDR3 comprises 16 residues. CDR1 and CDR2 (germline): SGHNT, YYREEE (reference sequence). Trimming pared 0 bases from V and 6 bases from J, leaving 18 bases between. CDR3 DNA: TGTGCCAGCAGCTTGGACCGGGACAACCGAATGAATGGCTACACCTTC. Its protein is CASSLDRDNRMNGYTF. Combining the CDR3 with reference TRBV5-4 and TRBJ1-2 gives the whole variable domain ETGVTQSPTHLIKTRGQQVTLRCSSQSGHNTVSWYQQALGQGPQFIFQYYREEENGRGNFPPRFSGLQFPNYSSELNVNALELDDSALYLCASSLDRDNRMNGYTFGSGTRLTVV.

The chain is built from TRBV28 and TRBJ2-7; 8 bases map to TRBD2. This CDR3 has 19 amino acids. Germline CDR1 MDHEN, CDR2 SYDVKM. V lost 7 bases and J lost 1; bases outside the gene matches: 21. CDR3 nucleotide sequence: TGTGCCAGCAATCATGGCGGGAGGCTGTTAGGGAAGAGGTCCTACGAGCAGTACTTC. This translates into CASNHGGRLLGKRSYEQYF. The whole variable domain, filled in from reference TRBV28 and TRBJ2-7, reads DVKVTQSSRYLVKRTGEKVFLECVQDMDHENMFWYRQDPGLGLRLIYFSYDVKMKEKGDIPEGYSVSREKKERFSLILESASTNQTSMYLCASNHGGRLLGKRSYEQYFGPGTRLTVT.

This rearrangement joins TRBV19 to TRBJ2-1; a weak D match, TRBD1 (6 bases). Germline CDR1 LNHDA, CDR2 SQIVND (reference sequence). The germline V and J ends were trimmed by 9 bases and 9 bases, with 24 bases remaining between them. The CDR3 has 15 amino acids. The CDR3 region is CASHPSIEGVGEQFF. CDR3 DNA: TGTGCCAGCCACCCTAGTATTGAGGGGGTTGGTGAGCAGTTCTTC.

This clone was counted only a few times. The chain uses TRBV7-6 and TRBJ1-2; D is undetermined. This CDR3 is built from 15 residues. Looked up from germline, CDR1 is SGHVS and CDR2 is FNYEAQ. Trimming removed 5 bases at V and 4 bases at J, with 17 bases between. In nucleotides, the CDR3 is TGTGCCAGCAGCCAACACGACGGACTGACCTATGGCTACACCTTC. The encoded protein is CASSQHDGLTYGYTF.

The rearrangement links TRBV28 to TRBJ2-5; 7 positions agree with TRBD2. The V gene end was trimmed by 6 bases and the J gene end by 4 bases; junction bases not matched to a gene: 11. CDR3 length: 15 residues. Germline CDR1 is MDHEN and CDR2 is SYDVKM. The CDR3 reads CASREGGAIPETQYF. CDR3 sequence (DNA): TGTGCCAGCAGGGAGGGAGGGGCCATCCCAGAGACCCAGTACTTC.

The chain recombines TRBV6-5 with TRBJ2-7, with 9 positions matching TRBD2. CDR1 and CDR2 from the germline V gene are MNHEY and SVGAGI. V lost 3 bases to trimming and J lost 7 bases; unmatched junction nucleotides: 4. The CDR3 is made up of 13 amino acids. The CDR3 here is CASSYSSGEEQYF. Written as DNA, the CDR3 is TGTGCCAGCAGTTATTCTAGCGGGGAAGAGCAGTACTTC.

The chain is built from TRBV24-1 and TRBJ2-3; 9 bases line up with TRBD2. The CDR3 loop spans 16 amino acids. In germline, CDR1 is KGHDR, CDR2 SFDVKD. The V and J ends lost 1 base and 5 bases, in that order; junction bases with no gene match: 6. The CDR3, as DNA: TGTGCCACCAGTGATTTAGGCGTACTAGCGGGAGATACGCAGTATTTT. Protein: CATSDLGVLAGDTQYF.

The rearrangement joins TRBV5-1 to TRBJ2-1; TRBD1 matches at 9 bases. V lost 3 bases, J lost 9 bases, and 10 bases stayed unmatched. CDR3 size: 15 residues. Germline V gives CDR1 SGHRS, CDR2 YFSETQ. CDR3 sequence reads: CASSWVGTGSSEQFF. In DNA, the CDR3 is TGCGCCAGCAGCTGGGTGGGGACAGGGTCTAGTGAGCAGTTCTTC.

The V gene is TRBV21-1, the J gene TRBJ1-2. TRBV21-1 is described as a pseudogene. The CDR3 runs to 11 residues. The CDR3 coding sequence is TGTGCCAGCAACTGGAGCGAGGGTTTTCGGTTC. Translating it yields CASNWSEGFRF.